The clone carrying this T cell receptor beta chain was counted a few times. Its antigen is not known. The CDR3 covers 13 residues. Germline V gives CDR1 MNHNY, CDR2 SVGAGI (reference sequence). Trimming took 0 bases from V and 2 from J, leaving 3 bases between them. The data derive from a study of early T cells in non-severe SARS-CoV-2 infection. Study information: RNA in bulk from unsorted whole blood was sequenced, and chains were unpaired. Study-wide findings and caveats: Comparison of clonotypes with VDJdb favored anti-spike CD8 responses while missing private and CD4 specificities.

Unique molecular identifiers were added to individual cDNA molecules. TCRdb called the 5' RACE reads again in MiXCR, with one record for every CDR3 protein. The repertoire holds tens of thousands of distinct CDR3 sequences, with over 6% as singletons. The sequence came from an adult who was a healthcare worker with PCR-confirmed SARS-CoV-2 infection or an uninfected control (not recorded which). V gene TRBV6-6 combines with J gene TRBJ2-3; D is unresolved. Source: whole blood, taken at baseline. The CDR3: CASSYSATDTQYF. CDR3 DNA sequence: TGTGCCAGCAGTTACTCAGCCACAGATACGCAGTATTTT.